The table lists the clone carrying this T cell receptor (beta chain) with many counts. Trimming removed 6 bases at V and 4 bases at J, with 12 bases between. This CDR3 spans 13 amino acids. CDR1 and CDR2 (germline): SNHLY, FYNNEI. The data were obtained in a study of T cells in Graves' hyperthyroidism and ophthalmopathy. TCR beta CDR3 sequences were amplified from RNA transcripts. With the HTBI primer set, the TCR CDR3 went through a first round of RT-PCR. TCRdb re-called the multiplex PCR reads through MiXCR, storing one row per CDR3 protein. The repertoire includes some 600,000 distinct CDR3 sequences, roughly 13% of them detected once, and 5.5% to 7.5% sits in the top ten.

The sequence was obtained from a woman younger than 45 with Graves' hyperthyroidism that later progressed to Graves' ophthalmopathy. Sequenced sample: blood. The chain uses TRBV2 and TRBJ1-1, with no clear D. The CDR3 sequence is CASRPDGGTEAFF. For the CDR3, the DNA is TGTGCCAGCAGGCCCGACGGAGGCACTGAAGCTTTCTTT.